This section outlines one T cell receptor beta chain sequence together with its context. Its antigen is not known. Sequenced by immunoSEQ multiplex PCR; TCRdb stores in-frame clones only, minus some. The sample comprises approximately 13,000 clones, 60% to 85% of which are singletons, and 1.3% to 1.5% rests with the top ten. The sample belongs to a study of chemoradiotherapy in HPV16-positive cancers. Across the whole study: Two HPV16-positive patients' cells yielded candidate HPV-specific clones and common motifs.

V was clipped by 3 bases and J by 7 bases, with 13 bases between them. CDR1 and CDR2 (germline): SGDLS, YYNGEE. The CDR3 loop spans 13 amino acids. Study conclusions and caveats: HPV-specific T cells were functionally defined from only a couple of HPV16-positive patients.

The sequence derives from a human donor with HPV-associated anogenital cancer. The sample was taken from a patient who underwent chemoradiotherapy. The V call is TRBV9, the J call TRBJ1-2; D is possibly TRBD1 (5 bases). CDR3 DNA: TGTGCCAGCAGCGCCGGGGGGTGGAGTGGCTACACCTTC. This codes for CASSAGGWSGYTF.